The next 22 T cell receptor beta chains were all read from a single sample in a study of a mutant IDH1 vaccine in newly diagnosed glioma. Time point given: week 11, during vaccination. Vaccination comprised doses that each held 300 ug of mutant IDH1 20-mer peptide, plus topical imiquimod. These receptors have no identified antigens. Profiled with immunoSEQ multiplex PCR; TCRdb holds only in-frame clones, not every one. The data contain roughly 48,000 clones, about 91% of them singletons. Sequencing was performed on PBMCs, taken from a glioma patient whose treatment included an IDH1 peptide vaccine. These TCRs come from a man between 50 and 59 years old with glioma.

This chain joins TRBV5-1 and TRBJ1-2, with TRBD1 matching 11 bases. Trimming removed 4 bases from V and 4 bases from J; junction bases left unmatched: 3. Germline V lookup: CDR1 SGHRS, CDR2 YFSETQ. The CDR3 extends over 14 amino acids. The CDR3 sequence: CASSRGQGGYGYTF. The CDR3 bases are TGCGCCAGCAGCCGGGGACAGGGGGGCTATGGCTACACCTTC. Filled out from reference TRBV5-1 and TRBJ1-2, the complete variable domain reads KAGVTQTPRYLIKTRGQQVTLSCSPISGHRSVSWYQQTPGQGLQFLFEYFSETQRNKGNFPGRFSGRQFSNSRSEMNVSTLELGDSALYLCASSRGQGGYGYTFGSGTRLTVV.

The rearrangement links TRBV15 to TRBJ1-2, with D perhaps TRBD1 (5 bases). Germline CDR1 is LNHNV and CDR2 is YYDKDF (reference sequence). This CDR3 is built from 15 residues. Trimming left V 3 bases short and J 5 bases short, with 16 bases between. This chain's CDR3 is CATSSSSGTHYGYTF. The DNA of the CDR3 is TGTGCCACCAGCAGCAGCTCCGGGACGCATTATGGCTACACCTTC.

The count of this clone is one. The CDR3 nucleotides read TGTGCCAGCAGCCAAGCCTACCTAGCGGGAGCCGGGGAGCTGTTTTTT. Translated: CASSQAYLAGAGELFF. V and J are TRBV4-2 and TRBJ2-2; 10 bases are a match to TRBD2. The CDR3 runs to 16 residues. CDR1 and CDR2 from the germline V gene are LGHNA and YNFKEQ. The V gene end was trimmed by 1 base and the J gene end by 6 bases; junction bases not matched to a gene: 5.

Regarding this clone: Its ends do not fully match the called genes, so a read error is possible. The CDR3 sequence is CASSRGLVNTEQFF. The CDR3 coding sequence is TGTGCTAGCAGCCGCGGACTAGTAAATACGGAGCAGTTCTTC. The chain joins TRBV7-7 to TRBJ2-1; the match to TRBD2 covers 7 bases. Germline V gene data show CDR1 as SSHAT and CDR2 as FNYEAQ (reference sequence). The CDR3 runs to 14 residues.

V is TRBV9 and J is TRBJ1-2; D remains unclear. The CDR3 runs 15 residues. Germline loops: CDR1 SGDLS, CDR2 YYNGEE. V lost 4 bases and J 0 bases, leaving 13 bases between the germline ends. In DNA form, the CDR3 reads TGTGCCAGCAGCCCGGAAGGCGCCTCTAACTATGGCTACACCTTC. Translated: CASSPEGASNYGYTF.

The chain joins TRBV4-3 to TRBJ1-1, with TRBD1 as a possible D gene (6 bases). Germline V gives CDR1 LGHNA, CDR2 YSLEER. V was pared by 4 bases and J by 4 bases, with 13 bases between. This CDR3 contains 14 residues. CDR3 sequence: CASSRVRGSTEAFF. CDR3 DNA: TGCGCCAGCAGCCGAGTCAGGGGTTCCACTGAAGCTTTCTTT.

Here the CDR3 DNA reads TGTGCCAGCAGCGTAGTGAACACTGAAGCTTTCTTT. As protein: CASSVVNTEAFF. The genes are TRBV9 and TRBJ1-1; D remains ambiguous. The ends were cut back, 0 bases at V and 0 bases at J, with 0 bases in the middle. Germline loops: CDR1 SGDLS, CDR2 YYNGEE. The CDR3 runs to 12 residues.

The chain combines TRBV9 with TRBJ2-3; D is unresolved. Germline values: CDR1 SGDLS, CDR2 YYNGEE. This CDR3 is 15 amino acids long. Deletions cut 0 bases from V and 6 bases from J, with 14 bases between. CDR3 coding DNA: TGTGCCAGCAGCGTAGGTGCTAGGCCCCAGGATACGCAGTATTTT. Protein sequence: CASSVGARPQDTQYF.

V usage is TRBV5-1 and J usage is TRBJ2-5; 7 bases agree with TRBD1. Germline V gene data show CDR1 as SGHRS and CDR2 as YFSETQ. J was trimmed by 5 bases and V by 3 bases; bases with no gene match: 16. The CDR3 consists of 17 residues. The CDR3 sequence: CASSSSPGTIGGETQYF. As DNA, the CDR3 is TGCGCCAGCAGCTCCTCGCCGGGCACCATAGGGGGCGAGACCCAGTACTTC. Full variable domain (remainder filled in from reference TRBV5-1 and TRBJ2-5): KAGVTQTPRYLIKTRGQQVTLSCSPISGHRSVSWYQQTPGQGLQFLFEYFSETQRNKGNFPGRFSGRQFSNSRSEMNVSTLELGDSALYLCASSSSPGTIGGETQYFGPGTRLLVL.

CDR3 DNA sequence: TGTGCCAGCAGGGTCGGGCCAAGGGATACGCAGTATTTT. Its translation is CASRVGPRDTQYF. The rearrangement uses TRBV28 and TRBJ2-3; D uncertain. The length of the CDR3 is 13 residues. Per the germline V gene, CDR1 is MDHEN and CDR2 is SYDVKM. V lost 6 bases and J lost 6, with 13 bases in between. The whole variable domain, remainder taken from reference TRBV28 and TRBJ2-3, is DVKVTQSSRYLVKRTGEKVFLECVQDMDHENMFWYRQDPGLGLRLIYFSYDVKMKEKGDIPEGYSVSREKKERFSLILESASTNQTSMYLCASRVGPRDTQYFGPGTRLTVL.

This sequence joins TRBV5-5 and TRBJ1-6, with D uncertain. This CDR3 region has 16 residues. Deletions cut 0 bases from V and 7 bases from J, with 14 bases between. Germline values: CDR1 SGHKS, CDR2 YYEKEE (reference sequence). The CDR3 sequence: CASSLGQMSPNSPLHF. In DNA, the CDR3 is TGTGCCAGCAGCTTGGGGCAGATGAGTCCGAATTCACCCCTCCACTTT.

The gene calls are TRBV7-6 and TRBJ2-7; D possibly matches TRBD1 or TRBD2 (5 bases each). In germline, CDR1 is SGHVS, CDR2 FNYEAQ. V shed 1 base and J shed 4 bases, with 17 bases lying between them. The CDR3 is made up of 16 amino acids. CDR3 in DNA: TGTGCCAGCAGCTTAGTATCGGACATAAGGACTTACGAGCAGTACTTC. This translates into CASSLVSDIRTYEQYF. Drawing the rest from reference TRBV7-6 and TRBJ2-7, the complete variable domain is GAGVSQSPRYKVTKRGQDVALRCDPISGHVSLYWYRQALGQGPEFLTYFNYEAQQDKSGLPNDRFSAERPEGSISTLTIQRTEQRDSAMYRCASSLVSDIRTYEQYFGPGTRLTVT.

The V and J genes are TRBV29-1 and TRBJ1-2; D is ambiguous. Trimming removed 7 bases from V and 4 bases from J, with 13 bases in between. This CDR3 has 12 amino acids. Germline V lookup: CDR1 SQVTM, CDR2 ANQGSEA. CDR3 loop: CSARVRTYGYTF. The CDR3 DNA is TGCAGCGCGCGGGTGCGTACCTATGGCTACACCTTC.

The table lists this clone with a count of one. The chain uses TRBV27 and TRBJ1-2, with 8 bases matching TRBD1. V dropped 5 bases and J dropped 8; count of bases not matched to a gene: 16. This CDR3 comprises 16 residues. CDR1 and CDR2 from the germline V gene are MNHEY and SMNVEV (reference sequence). CDR3 in amino acids: CASSPTPQPAGGGYTF. DNA of the CDR3: TGTGCCAGCAGTCCCACCCCCCAACCGGCAGGGGGCGGCTACACCTTC.

The chain links TRBV5-4 to TRBJ2-7; D is unclear. This CDR3 region has 14 residues. CDR1 and CDR2 (germline): SGHNT, YYREEE (reference sequence). V lost 4 bases and J 2 bases, leaving 13 bases between the germline ends. The CDR3 coding sequence is TGTGCCAGCAGCGGGGTGGCGGAGACCTACGAGCAGTACTTC. Amino acids: CASSGVAETYEQYF.

The genes are TRBV2 and TRBJ2-5, with D hard to call. The DNA end lines up better with TRBJ2-7; the J call may be wrong. The CDR3 totals 14 residues. The germline V gene encodes CDR1 SNHLY and CDR2 FYNNEI. CDR3 coding DNA: TGTGCCAGCACCCCACAGAGGAGCTCCTACGAGCAGTACTTC. Residues: CASTPQRSSYEQYF.

The chain is built from TRBV5-5 and TRBJ2-2; D unclear. CDR3 length: 14 residues. V lost 3 bases to trimming and J lost 0 bases, with 6 bases between them. CDR1 SGHKS and CDR2 YYEKEE come from the germline V gene (reference sequence). The CDR3 spells CASSSRPNTGELFF. The CDR3 nucleotides are TGTGCCAGCAGCTCACGGCCGAACACCGGGGAGCTGTTTTTT.

This chain connects TRBV18 to TRBJ1-2, with 9 bases fitting TRBD1. The CDR3 is 13 residues long. CDR1 is KGHSH and CDR2 is LQKENI in the germline V gene. The V gene end was trimmed by 6 bases and the J gene end by 8 bases; junction bases not matched to a gene: 7. The CDR3 loop reads CASSPGTGKGYTF. The CDR3 DNA sequence: TGTGCCAGCTCCCCCGGGACAGGGAAAGGCTACACCTTC.

The chain has TRBV11-1 and TRBJ1-1, with TRBD1 identical over 9 bases. The CDR3 has 17 residues. With 5 bases clipped from V and 0 bases from J, the junction kept 10 bases outside the gene matches. CDR1 and CDR2 (germline): SGHAT, FQDESV (reference sequence). The CDR3 region has the DNA TGTGCCAGCAGCCACTTGGGACAGGGTGGCATGAACACTGAAGCTTTCTTT. Translated, it gives CASSHLGQGGMNTEAFF.

The rearrangement uses TRBV5-4 and TRBJ1-1, with D perhaps matching TRBD1 (6 bases). CDR1 and CDR2 from the germline V gene are SGHNT and YYREEE (reference sequence). The CDR3 spans 15 residues. V was trimmed by 3 bases and J by 0 bases, leaving 12 bases between them. CDR3 sequence: CASSWGGGLNTEAFF. The CDR3 bases are TGTGCCAGCAGCTGGGGAGGGGGGCTGAACACTGAAGCTTTCTTT.

Remarks on this clone: The junction does not match germline at one end; this may be a read error. The V and J genes are TRBV19 and TRBJ2-7, with 7 bases identical to TRBD1. The CDR3 spans 11 residues. Germline loops: CDR1 LNHDA, CDR2 SQIVND (reference sequence). This chain's CDR3 is CASSNDRVWHF. Written as DNA, the CDR3 is TGTGCCAGTAGTAACGACAGGGTGTGGCACTTC.

The gene calls are TRBV7-9 and TRBJ2-5; no clear D. Germline V gene lookup returns CDR1 SEHNR and CDR2 FQNEAQ (reference sequence). The CDR3 has 14 residues. V was cut by 7 bases and J by 1 base, with 13 bases left in between. The CDR3 sequence: CASIWVPVQETQYF. DNA of the CDR3: TGTGCCAGCATCTGGGTACCCGTCCAAGAGACCCAGTACTTC.